This T cell receptor beta chain came from a study of CD8 T cells in ankylosing spondylitis (dated by TCRdb to 2015 to 2018). With regard to the full study: The study profiled T cell receptor beta repertoires in healthy donors and ankylosing spondylitis patients to find disease-linked TCR variants. Peripheral blood was sampled, and synovial fluid was also collected from ankylosing spondylitis patients. The full study cohort was made up of under 30 ankylosing spondylitis patients and more than 90 healthy donors. Broad study findings and their caveats: The disease-linked clones had a CD8+ phenotype and were found at relatively low frequencies in peripheral blood. Some motif variants were previously reported in synovial fluid and blood of reactive arthritis patients, suggesting common disease-initiation mechanisms. Blood from ankylosing spondylitis patients appeared to be characterized by a TCR beta motif made up of several highly homologous amino acid variants. According to the report, matched synovial fluid samples from ankylosing spondylitis patients were significantly enriched for the disease-linked clones.

Comments on this clonotype: Its antigen specificity is not known. The sample holds no much larger clone one base away, and base qualities are not on file.

A distance of 12 bases separates the germline ends of V and J, which lose 2 bases and 2 bases respectively. The germline V gene yields KGHSH for CDR1 and LQKENI for CDR2. The CDR3 measures 15 amino acids from cysteine to phenylalanine. Only the CDR3 region is kept as DNA, spanning 45 bases read in frame from base 1. TCRdb lists the instrument as Illumina HiSeq 2500. Quantitative 5'-RACE with molecular barcodes was used to prepare TCR beta libraries. In the authors' own workflow: A new computational method based on a probabilistic model of VDJ rearrangement was used to identify disease-linked TCR variants. The public reads were reanalyzed by TCRdb: fastp trimming at Q25, MiXCR alignment, in-frame beta chains only. Merged by CDR3 protein, the rows form single entries marked with the most common genes and DNA. The V and J calls and clone size are TCRdb's, not the authors'. The sample table records 80,000 to 100,000 distinct CDR3 sequences; roughly 8.3% of these occur just once. Jointly, the top ten make up about a tenth of the sample.

Recombination joined TRBV18 with TRBJ2-5; TRBD2 is perhaps the D gene, given 5 matching bases. Sequenced input: blood, either unsorted or a sorted T cell fraction (not recorded which). The clonotype was recovered from a male donor with ankylosing spondylitis or in good health (not recorded which). The DNA sequence is as follows: TGTGCCAGCTCACCAACGGGGTCGGTTCAAGAGACCCAGTACTTC. Its translation is CASSPTGSVQETQYF.